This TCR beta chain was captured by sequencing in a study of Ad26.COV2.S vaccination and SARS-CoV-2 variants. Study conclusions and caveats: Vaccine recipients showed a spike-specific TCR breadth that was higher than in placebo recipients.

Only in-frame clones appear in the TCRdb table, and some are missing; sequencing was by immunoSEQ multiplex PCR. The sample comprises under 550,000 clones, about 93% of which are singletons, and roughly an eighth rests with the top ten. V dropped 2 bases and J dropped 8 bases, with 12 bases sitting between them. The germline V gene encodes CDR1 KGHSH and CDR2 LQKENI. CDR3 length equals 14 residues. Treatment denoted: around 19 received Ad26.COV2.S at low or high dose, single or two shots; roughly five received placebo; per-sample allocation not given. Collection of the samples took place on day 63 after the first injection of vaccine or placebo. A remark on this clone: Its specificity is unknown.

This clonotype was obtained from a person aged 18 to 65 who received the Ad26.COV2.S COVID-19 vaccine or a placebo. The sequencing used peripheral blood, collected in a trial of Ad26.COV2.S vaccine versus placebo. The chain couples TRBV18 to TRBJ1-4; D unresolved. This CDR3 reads CASSPGQVYEKLFF. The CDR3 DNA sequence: TGTGCCAGCTCACCAGGGCAGGTCTACGAAAAACTGTTTTTT.